Presented here are 8 T cell receptor beta chains from one specimen sequenced in a study of PD-1 blockade in classical Hodgkin lymphoma. The data were produced by immunoSEQ multiplex PCR, yet TCRdb's version contains in-frame clones alone and is incomplete. Here the sample spans 64,000 or so clones, about 90% being singletons. Time point specified: cycle 4 day 1 (C4D1), after 5 to 7 weeks of nivolumab. The patients all showed relapse after autologous stem cell transplantation, while their brentuximab vedotin exposure varied. The specimen comprised peripheral blood mononuclear cells (PBMCs), sampled before the fourth cycle of nivolumab. The receptors derive from a human donor with classical Hodgkin lymphoma.

In its sample, this clone was seen once. The CDR3 is CASSSTGTSGEQFF. Here the CDR3 DNA reads TGTGCCAGCAGCTCCACCGGGACTAGCGGTGAGCAGTTCTTC. This rearrangement joins TRBV5-6 to TRBJ2-1, with 11 bases that match TRBD2. The CDR3 is 14 amino acids. Germline V CDR1 and CDR2: SGHDT, YYEEEE. V shed 3 bases, J shed 9 bases, and the junction held 5 bases outside the gene matches.

The genes are TRBV29-1 and TRBJ1-2; 7 positions agree with TRBD1. CDR3 length: 12 residues. The J segment lost 3 bases and the V segment lost 7 bases, leaving 5 bases of the junction unmatched. CDR1 SQVTM and CDR2 ANQGSEA come from the germline V gene. CDR3 loop: CSADRRDYGYTF. CDR3 nucleotide sequence: TGCAGCGCGGACAGGCGGGACTATGGCTACACCTTC.

Worth noting for this clone: At one of its ends the junction is not consistent with the germline gene, which may arise from a read error. V gene TRBV27 combines with J gene TRBJ2-5; D may be TRBD2 (6 bases). Germline lookup yields CDR1 MNHEY and CDR2 SMNVEV (reference sequence). The CDR3 spans 11 residues. The CDR3 loop reads CATITDGRENF. The CDR3 coding sequence is TGTGCCACCATTACCGACGGCCGGGAGAACTTC.

Comments on this clone: One end of the junction is discordant with germline, which a read error may explain. The rearrangement uses TRBV6-5 and TRBJ2-1, with D tentatively TRBD1 (6 bases). Germline V gene sequence: CDR1 MNHEY, CDR2 SVGAGI. This CDR3 comprises 12 residues. CDR3 sequence: CASRGRVNEQFF. As DNA, the CDR3 is TGTGCAAGCAGGGGACGGGTCAATGAGCAGTTCTTC.

This clone was detected a few times. The V gene is TRBV7-9, the J gene TRBJ1-5; D not resolved. Germline CDR1 reads SEHNR; CDR2 reads FQNEAQ (reference sequence). Trimming took 1 base from V and 7 from J, leaving 11 bases between them. The CDR3 totals 14 residues. Here the CDR3 reads CASSLDAEGQPQHF. The CDR3 DNA sequence: TGTGCCAGCAGCTTAGACGCGGAGGGCCAGCCCCAGCATTTT.

CDR3 sequence (DNA): TGTGCCAGCAGCTTGAACCCCCGTTCCACAGATACGCAGTATTTT. It codes for CASSLNPRSTDTQYF. This chain joins TRBV7-6 and TRBJ2-3; D call uncertain. Looked up from germline, CDR1 is SGHVS and CDR2 is FNYEAQ. V lost 3 bases and J 2 bases, leaving 12 bases between the germline ends. The CDR3 runs 15 residues.

V gene TRBV27 combines with J gene TRBJ2-1; 7 bases match TRBD1. Unmatched junction bases numbered 2, after V lost 6 bases and J lost 9 bases. Germline CDR1 and CDR2: MNHEY and SMNVEV (reference sequence). The CDR3 is 11 residues long. The CDR3 region is CASSTGVEQFF. The CDR3 coding sequence is TGTGCCAGCAGCACAGGGGTTGAGCAGTTCTTC.

The gene calls are TRBV5-1 and TRBJ1-3; D not certain. The CDR3 is 15 amino acids. Between the trimmed V and J ends, which lost 4 bases and 1 base, there was a span of 12 bases. From germline, CDR1 is SGHRS and CDR2 YFSETQ. As DNA, the CDR3 is TGCGCCAGCAGCGATACAGTTAGATCTGGAAACACCATATATTTT. Its protein product is CASSDTVRSGNTIYF.